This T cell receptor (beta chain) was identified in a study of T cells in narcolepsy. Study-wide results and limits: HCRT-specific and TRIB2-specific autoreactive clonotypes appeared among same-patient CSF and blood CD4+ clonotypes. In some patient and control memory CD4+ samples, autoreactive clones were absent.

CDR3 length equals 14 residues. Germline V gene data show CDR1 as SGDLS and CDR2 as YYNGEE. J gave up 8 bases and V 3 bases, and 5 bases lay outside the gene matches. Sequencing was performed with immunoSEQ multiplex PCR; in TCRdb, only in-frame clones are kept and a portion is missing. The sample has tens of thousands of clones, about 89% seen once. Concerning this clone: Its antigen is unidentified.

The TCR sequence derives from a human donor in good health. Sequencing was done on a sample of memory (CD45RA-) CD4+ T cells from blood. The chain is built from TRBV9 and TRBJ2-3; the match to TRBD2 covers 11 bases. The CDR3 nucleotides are TGTGCCAGCAGCGCATCCGGGACTAGCGGTACGCAGTATTTT. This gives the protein CASSASGTSGTQYF.